This TCR beta chain emerged from a study of patients and donors after allogeneic stem cell transplantation. This CDR3 is built from 14 residues. V was cut by 5 bases and J by 2 bases, with 10 bases left in between. TCRdb re-derived calls from the RT-PCR reads in MiXCR, one entry per CDR3 protein. The table has about 200,000 distinct CDR3 sequences, 41% seen once. A few counts support this clonotype. Sequencing was carried out using blood, either unsorted or a sorted T cell fraction (not recorded which). The TCR comes from a human donor who was either an allogeneic HSCT recipient or a stem cell or donor lymphocyte infusion donor (not recorded which). It is not recorded whose cells these are; they may come from a transplant donor. This rearrangement joins TRBV12-3 or TRBV12-4 to TRBJ1-3, with unresolved D. CDR3 nucleotide sequence: TGTGCCAGCAGTGACCGGGCTACTGGAAACACCATATATTTT. Protein sequence: CASSDRATGNTIYF.